The entry below gives a single T cell receptor (beta chain) sequence along with its context. What it binds is not known. Treatment here: approximately 9-day PBMC culture with coronavirus spike peptide pools or control peptides (ViraFEST assay). Gathered ahead of the COVID-19 pandemic (2011-2018) were the CD4+ T cells of the unexposed donor. Once peptide pools had expanded antigen-specific T cells, ViraFEST sequenced TCRs. Germline assignment: CDR1 SQVTM and CDR2 ANQGSEA. V was pared by 4 bases and J by 5 bases, with 17 bases between. The CDR3 sequence is 14 residues long. This sample was taken from a study of vaccination and CD4 T cells after COVID-19. Study results and limitations: Convalescent patients gained a median approximately 90% of their reactive clones only post-vaccination.

Cultured CD4+ T cell DNA was sequenced using the Oncomine TCR Beta short-read assay. TCRdb re-derived calls from the PCR reads in MiXCR, one entry per CDR3 protein. The top ten clones hold around 40% of a sample with about 9,100 distinct CDR3 sequences, approximately 34% of them seen once. This clonotype was sampled from a human donor in good health. The sample was CD4+ T cells from blood, cultured in vitro. The rearrangement uses TRBV29-1 and TRBJ1-1, with D perhaps TRBD1 (5 bases). DNA of the CDR3: TGCAGCGTTGTTATCAGGGCGGAGAGGACTGAAGCTTTCTTT. Translated: CSVVIRAERTEAFF.